This TCR beta chain was documented in a study of T cell repertoires in cytomegalovirus infection. A few counts support this clonotype. V was cut by 5 bases and J by 1 base, with 16 bases left in between. Germline lookup yields CDR1 SGHVS and CDR2 FQNEAQ. The CDR3 runs to 16 residues. Via MiXCR, TCRdb re-called the reads, giving one row per CDR3 protein. This table has some 180,000 distinct CDR3 sequences, 15% to 20% appearing once. The material sequenced was CD8+ T cells from PBMCs. This receptor was obtained from a human donor in good health (CMV status not recorded). Some clones in this sample may be carry-over from other donors' samples. The chain employs TRBV7-8 and TRBJ2-3; D assignment may be TRBD1 or TRBD2 (5 bases each). This chain's CDR3 is CASSLSTGAGTDTQYF. The CDR3 DNA follows: TGTGCCAGCAGCCTATCCACCGGGGCAGGCACAGATACGCAGTATTTT.